Listed below are T cell receptor beta chains from one sample, sequenced in a study of blood T cell repertoires in COVID-19. Clones were read by immunoSEQ multiplex PCR, and TCRdb kept only the in-frame ones, dropping some. The sample yields roughly 10,000 clones, approximately 79% seen once. The sequencing sample was made of peripheral blood. Receptors originate from a man between 65 and 79 years old with active COVID-19. Each CDR3 is given with its conserved first and last residue. Each record gives: V gene, clone size, D gene, J gene, CDR3 DNA, CDR3 protein. The D gene is left open where the match is weak. Rows may omit the clone size; those that give it use once, few, many or a size class.

V: TRBV5-8
size: NA
D: NA
J: TRBJ2-6
DNA: TGTGCCAGCAGCTTGGACAATGCCGGGGCCAACGTCCTGACTTTC
CDR3: CASSLDNAGANVLTF

V: TRBV18
size: few
D: NA
J: TRBJ1-5
DNA: TGTGCCAGCTCACCGAGGAACAATCAGCCCCAGCATTTT
CDR3: CASSPRNNQPQHF

V: TRBV7-2
size: NA
D: TRBD1
J: TRBJ1-2
DNA: TGTGCCAGCAGCACTACACAGGGGCACTATGGCTACACCTTC
CDR3: CASSTTQGHYGYTF

V: TRBV10-1
size: medium-sized
D: NA
J: TRBJ2-1
DNA: TGCGCCAGCAGTGAGAGACGGGGGGCCGCCAATGAGCAGTTCTTC
CDR3: CASSERRGAANEQFF

V: TRBV7-9
size: once
D: NA
J: TRBJ2-1
DNA: TGTGCCAGCAGCTTAGAGTTGCGGGGGCTTCAGTTCTTC
CDR3: CASSLELRGLQFF

V: TRBV24-1
size: NA
D: TRBD1
J: TRBJ1-1
DNA: TGTGCCACCAGTGATTCCCGGACAGGAGCGTTCACTGAAGCTTTCTTT
CDR3: CATSDSRTGAFTEAFF

V: TRBV2
size: NA
D: NA
J: TRBJ2-6
DNA: TGTGCCAGCAGTGCGGGTCTGGGGGCCAACGTCCTGACTTTC
CDR3: CASSAGLGANVLTF

V: TRBV10-1
size: NA
D: TRBD2
J: TRBJ2-1
DNA: TGCGCCAGCAGTGAGTCGTCGGGGGGAAAAGATTACAATGAGCAGTTCTTC
CDR3: CASSESSGGKDYNEQFF

V: TRBV13
size: once
D: NA
J: TRBJ1-3
DNA: TGTGCCAGCAGCTTAGTCGGCTCTGGAAACACCATATATTTT
CDR3: CASSLVGSGNTIYF

V: TRBV14
size: NA
D: NA
J: TRBJ2-7
DNA: TGTGCCAGCAGCGCAAGGACAGTTTTCTCCTACGAGCAGTACTTC
CDR3: CASSARTVFSYEQYF

V: TRBV7-2
size: NA
D: TRBD1
J: TRBJ1-5
DNA: TGTGCCAGCAGCTCCGCCGGGACAGGGTGGCAGCCCCAGCATTTT
CDR3: CASSSAGTGWQPQHF

V: TRBV19
size: NA
D: TRBD1
J: TRBJ1-4
DNA: TGTGCCAGTAGTGCGACAGGGGAAAAACTGTTTTTT
CDR3: CASSATGEKLFF

V: TRBV18
size: NA
D: NA
J: TRBJ2-1
DNA: TGTGCCAGCTCACCAAGGAGGGACAATGAGCAGTTCTTC
CDR3: CASSPRRDNEQFF

V: TRBV18
size: NA
D: TRBD1
J: TRBJ1-2
DNA: TGTGCCAGCTCAGAAGGACAGGGAGGCACCTATGGCTACACCTTC
CDR3: CASSEGQGGTYGYTF

V: TRBV2
size: NA
D: TRBD2
J: TRBJ2-5
DNA: TGTGCCAGCAGAGGGGACTACAAAGAGACCCAGTACTTC
CDR3: CASRGDYKETQYF

V: TRBV5-1
size: few
D: TRBD1
J: TRBJ1-3
DNA: TGCGCCAGCAGCCCCGGGACAGGGGGGACCACCATATATTTT
CDR3: CASSPGTGGTTIYF